This T cell receptor (beta chain) was documented in a study of blood T cell repertoires in COVID-19. Study details: Both acute and convalescent COVID-19 samples were obtained from the United States, Italy and Spain.

The germline CDR1 and CDR2 sequences are MNHEY and SVGAGI. There are 15 residues in the CDR3. Losses at the gene ends were 0 bases for V and 1 base for J; bases not matched to a gene: 3. Measured with immunoSEQ multiplex PCR; TCRdb has only the in-frame clones, and not every one. The sample shows 150,000 to 200,000 clones, around 80% of them seen only once. The rearrangement uses TRBV6-5 and TRBJ2-7; the match to TRBD1 covers 7 bases. The sequence was collected from a human donor with acute or convalescent COVID-19. The donor label of this sample is uncertain. Source material: peripheral blood. CDR3 sequence (DNA): TGTGCCAGCAGTTACTCACGACAGGGATCCTACGAGCAGTACTTC. It translates to CASSYSRQGSYEQYF.